The sequence of this T cell receptor beta chain was determined in a study of cytomegalovirus exposure and HLA in healthy donors. Findings and limits, study-wide: Most sequenced TCRs were rare (though some public TCRs occurred in many donors). A later analysis linked fewer than 20,000 TCR beta sequences to HLA alleles at 0.05 false discovery rate.

This clone was detected only once. Its antigen remains unidentified. The CDR3 length is 14 residues. Per the germline V gene, CDR1 is LNHDA and CDR2 is SQIVND (reference sequence). V lost 2 bases and J 3 bases, leaving 7 bases between the germline ends. The PCR contained 60 Vbeta and 13 Jbeta primers. The repertoire was sequenced with immunoSEQ multiplex PCR; TCRdb's copy has only in-frame clones and lacks some. The table lists some 100,000 clones, 79% of them singletons. The specimen was PBMCs. The V gene is TRBV19, the J gene TRBJ1-4; D is ambiguous. This TCR was sampled from a male donor in good health and CMV-seropositive. The CDR3 region has the DNA TGTGCCAGTAGTATAACGGTCCCTAATGAAAAACTGTTTTTT. Protein product: CASSITVPNEKLFF.